This entry concerns a single TCR beta chain. The entry originates in a study of blood T cell repertoires in COVID-19. Study at large: There were acute and convalescent COVID-19 samples, and they came from the United States, Italy and Spain. T cells, B-cell-depleted T cells, or PBMCs provided the cDNA or gDNA that served as material.

Trimming removed 3 bases from V and 4 bases from J; junction bases left unmatched: 3. This CDR3 has 14 residues. CDR1 MGHDK and CDR2 SYGVNS come from the germline V gene. Authors' data handling: Reference gene primer amplification gave estimated nucleated cell counts. The method was immunoSEQ multiplex PCR; TCRdb's version includes in-frame clones alone and lacks a portion of them. V and J calls and clone size are as listed in that table; D and trimming were resolved from the DNA. The data show fewer than 70,000 clones, with more than 65% seen just once and roughly 5.6% held by the top ten. The V and J genes are TRBV25-1 and TRBJ1-2; 9 bases map to TRBD1. The sample comprised peripheral blood. The receptor was isolated from a woman aged 55-69 years with acute or convalescent COVID-19. The CDR3 DNA is TGTGCCAGCAGTGAGGGACAGGGCTCCTATGGCTACACCTTC. Encoded protein: CASSEGQGSYGYTF.